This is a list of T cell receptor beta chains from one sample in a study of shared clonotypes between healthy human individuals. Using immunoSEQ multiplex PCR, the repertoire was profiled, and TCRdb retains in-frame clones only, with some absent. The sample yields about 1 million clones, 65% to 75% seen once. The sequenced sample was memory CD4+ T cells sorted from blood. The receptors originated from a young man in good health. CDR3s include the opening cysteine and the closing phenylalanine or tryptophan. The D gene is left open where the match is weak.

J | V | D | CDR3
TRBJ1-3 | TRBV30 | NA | CAWTPFGGSGNTIYF
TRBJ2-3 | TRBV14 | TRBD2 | CASSLSGSGTDTQYF
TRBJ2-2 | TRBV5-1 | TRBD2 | CASSTAGAVGELFF
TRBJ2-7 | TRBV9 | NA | CASTLRERDPRTEQYF
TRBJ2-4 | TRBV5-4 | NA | CASSFEGSKNIQYF
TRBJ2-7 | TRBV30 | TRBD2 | CAWSPWRGGIHEQYF
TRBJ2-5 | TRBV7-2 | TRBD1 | CASSSRDRGVRGETQYF
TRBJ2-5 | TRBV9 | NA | CASSVGTGTGETQYF
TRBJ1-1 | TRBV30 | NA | CALDGVTGNTEAFF
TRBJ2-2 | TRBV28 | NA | CASLGRTNTGELFF
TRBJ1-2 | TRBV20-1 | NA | CSASQGLGYTF